These 6 T cell receptor beta chains were all obtained from the same sample, sequenced in a study of T cell responses to AZD1222 COVID-19 vaccine. Measured with immunoSEQ multiplex PCR; TCRdb has only the in-frame clones, and not every one. The sample has roughly 150,000 clones, around 93% seen once. The specimen was peripheral blood, collected on day 0 of AZD1222 vaccination. The receptors were gathered from an adult in good health.

This clone was seen a few times. V is TRBV7-8 and J is TRBJ2-1; 9 nucleotides align to TRBD2. The junction had 7 bases not matched to a gene; V was cut back by 0 bases and J by 4 bases. In germline, CDR1 is SGHVS, CDR2 FQNEAQ. This CDR3 spans 17 amino acids. The CDR3 is CASSLALTSGRYNEQFF. In DNA, the CDR3 is TGTGCCAGCAGCTTAGCCCTGACTAGCGGTAGATACAATGAGCAGTTCTTC.

This clone was counted a single time. The chain couples TRBV28 to TRBJ1-3; D remains ambiguous. The CDR3 loop spans 11 amino acids. The V end lost 6 bases, the J end lost 8 bases, and 8 bases lay between the germline ends. CDR1 is MDHEN and CDR2 is SYDVKM in the germline V gene. The CDR3 loop reads CASSRRHTIYF. In DNA form, the CDR3 reads TGTGCCAGCAGCCGACGGCACACCATATATTTT.

The chain uses TRBV10-1 and TRBJ2-1; 9 bases align to TRBD2. Trimming cost V 0 bases and J 9 bases; bases outside gene matches: 9. Germline CDR1 and CDR2: WNHNN and SYGVQD (reference sequence). This CDR3 is built from 16 residues. The CDR3 DNA reads TGCGCCAGCAGTGAGTCGTGGGGCGGGAGGGGCCGTGAGCAGTTCTTC. It specifies CASSESWGGRGREQFF.

The chain links TRBV5-4 to TRBJ2-7, with D possibly TRBD2 on 6 matching bases. The CDR3 is 14 amino acids. CDR1 is SGHNT, CDR2 YYREEE, per germline (reference sequence). Trimming stripped 4 bases from V and 6 bases from J, with 17 bases between. This CDR3 reads CASSKRTGEGEQYF. The CDR3 bases are TGTGCCAGCAGCAAGAGGACGGGAGAGGGCGAGCAGTACTTC.

The genes are TRBV27 and TRBJ1-5; D unclear. CDR1 and CDR2 (germline): MNHEY, SMNVEV (reference sequence). The CDR3 contains 14 residues. V was shortened by 8 bases and J by 11 bases, with 22 bases between the two germline ends. The CDR3 region is CASSQFGPSRAQHF. In nucleotides, the CDR3 is TGTGCCAGCTCACAATTCGGACCCTCGAGAGCCCAGCATTTT.

The chain combines TRBV19 with TRBJ1-1; TRBD1 aligns across 7 bases. CDR3 length: 14 amino acids. V dropped 3 bases and J dropped 1; count of bases not matched to a gene: 2. Germline loops: CDR1 LNHDA, CDR2 SQIVND (reference sequence). CDR3 in DNA: TGTGCCAGTAGTATCACAGGGGCGAACACTGAAGCTTTCTTT. This sequence encodes CASSITGANTEAFF.